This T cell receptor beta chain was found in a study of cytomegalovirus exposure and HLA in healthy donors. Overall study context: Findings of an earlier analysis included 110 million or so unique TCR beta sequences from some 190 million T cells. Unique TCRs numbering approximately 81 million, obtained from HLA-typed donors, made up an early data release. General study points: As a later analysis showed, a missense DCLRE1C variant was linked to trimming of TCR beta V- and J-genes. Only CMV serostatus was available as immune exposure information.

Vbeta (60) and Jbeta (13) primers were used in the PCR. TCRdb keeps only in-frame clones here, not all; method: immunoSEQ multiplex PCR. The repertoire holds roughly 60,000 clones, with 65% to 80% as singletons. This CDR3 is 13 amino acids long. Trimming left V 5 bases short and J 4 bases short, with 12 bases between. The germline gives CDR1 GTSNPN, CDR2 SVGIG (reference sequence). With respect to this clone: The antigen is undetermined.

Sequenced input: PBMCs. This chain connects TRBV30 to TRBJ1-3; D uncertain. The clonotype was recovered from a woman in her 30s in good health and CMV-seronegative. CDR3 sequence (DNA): TGTGCCTGGGGCGGGAGTTGGGGAAACACCATATATTTT. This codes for CAWGGSWGNTIYF.